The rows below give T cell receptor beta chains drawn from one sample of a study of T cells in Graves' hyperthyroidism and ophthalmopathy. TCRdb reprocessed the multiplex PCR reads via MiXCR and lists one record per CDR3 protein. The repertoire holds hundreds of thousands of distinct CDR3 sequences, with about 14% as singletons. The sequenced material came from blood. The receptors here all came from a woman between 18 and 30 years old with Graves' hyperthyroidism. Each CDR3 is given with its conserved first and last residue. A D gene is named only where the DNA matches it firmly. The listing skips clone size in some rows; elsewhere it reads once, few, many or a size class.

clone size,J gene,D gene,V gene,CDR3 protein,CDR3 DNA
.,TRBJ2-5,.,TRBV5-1,CASSLEGHQETQYF,TGCGCCAGCAGCTTAGAGGGACACCAAGAGACCCAGTACTTC
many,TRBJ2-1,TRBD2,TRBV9,CASSGAGGKDYNEQFF,TGTGCCAGCAGCGGAGCGGGAGGGAAGGACTACAATGAGCAGTTCTTC
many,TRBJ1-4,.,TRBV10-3,CATRPGNEKLFF,TGTGCCACCCGCCCCGGGAATGAAAAACTGTTTTTT
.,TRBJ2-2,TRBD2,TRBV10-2,CASSESRLAGVWGRNTGELFF,TGCGCCAGCAGTGAGTCGAGGCTAGCGGGAGTCTGGGGAAGGAACACCGGGGAGCTGTTTTTT
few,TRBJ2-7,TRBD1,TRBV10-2,CASRQGEQYF,TGCGCCAGTCGACAGGGCGAGCAGTACTTC
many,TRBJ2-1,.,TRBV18,CASAGGVSSYNEQFF,TGTGCCAGCGCCGGCGGGGTAAGCTCCTACAATGAGCAGTTCTTC
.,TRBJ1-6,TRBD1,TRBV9,CASSEPGQGTNSPLHF,TGTGCCAGCAGCGAGCCGGGACAGGGGACGAATTCACCCCTCCACTTT
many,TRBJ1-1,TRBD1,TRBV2,CASSRVQGAYTEAFF,TGTGCCAGTAGCAGAGTGCAGGGGGCTTACACTGAAGCTTTCTTT
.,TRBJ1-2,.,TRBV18,CASSPTIRQDTSYGYTF,TGTGCCAGCTCTCCCACAATCCGACAGGATACTAGCTATGGCTACACCTTC
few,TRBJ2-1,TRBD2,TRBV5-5,CASSLLAAAYNEQFF,TGTGCCAGCAGCTTGCTAGCGGCAGCTTACAATGAGCAGTTCTTC
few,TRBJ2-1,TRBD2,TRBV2,CASGLAGNEQFF,TGTGCCAGTGGACTAGCGGGAAATGAGCAGTTCTTC
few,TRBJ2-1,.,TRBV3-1,CASSQEGNRHNEQFF,TGTGCCAGCAGCCAAGAAGGGAACCGTCACAATGAGCAGTTCTTC
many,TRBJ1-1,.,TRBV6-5,CASSYSGQAPVNTEAFF,TGTGCCAGCAGTTACTCGGGGCAGGCACCGGTGAACACTGAAGCTTTCTTT
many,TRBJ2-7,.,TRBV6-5,CASSYGRGNHEQYF,TGTGCCAGCAGTTACGGTAGGGGGAATCACGAGCAGTACTTC
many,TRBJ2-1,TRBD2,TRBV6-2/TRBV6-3,CASSSEGGKVYNEQFF,TGTGCCAGCAGTTCAGAGGGAGGGAAGGTGTACAATGAGCAGTTCTTC
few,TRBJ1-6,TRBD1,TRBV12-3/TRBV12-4,CASSPGTGSSPLHF,TGTGCCAGCAGTCCCGGGACAGGGAGTTCACCCCTCCACTTT
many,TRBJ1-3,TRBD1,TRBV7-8,CASSLPTGAGNTIYF,TGTGCCAGCAGCTTACCTACAGGGGCTGGAAACACCATATATTTT
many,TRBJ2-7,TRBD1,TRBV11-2,CASSWDRDYEQYF,TGTGCCAGCAGCTGGGACAGGGACTACGAGCAGTACTTC
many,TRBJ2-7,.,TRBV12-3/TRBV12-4,CASSLVVYEQYF,TGTGCCAGCAGTTTGGTAGTCTACGAGCAGTACTTC
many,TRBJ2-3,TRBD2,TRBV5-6,CASSLDRSLAGGSTQYF,TGTGCCAGCAGCTTGGATCGGTCGCTAGCGGGAGGTTCTACGCAGTATTTT
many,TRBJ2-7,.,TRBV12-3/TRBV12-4,CASSPPGRPLYEQYF,TGTGCCAGCAGTCCGCCAGGGAGGCCCTTATACGAGCAGTACTTC
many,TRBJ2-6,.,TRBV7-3,CASSLGPGGAGANVLTF,TGTGCCAGCAGCTTAGGTCCGGGGGGCGCTGGGGCCAACGTCCTGACTTTC
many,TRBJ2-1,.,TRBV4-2,CASSLGTSLRSVQFF,TGTGCCAGCAGCCTAGGCACTTCGCTAAGGAGTGTTCAGTTCTTC
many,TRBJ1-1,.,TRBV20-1,CSARKGPLNTEAFF,TGCAGTGCTAGAAAGGGACCCTTGAACACTGAAGCTTTCTTT
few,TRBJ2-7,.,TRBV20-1,CSASWGRSYEQYF,TGCAGTGCTAGCTGGGGGCGTTCCTACGAGCAGTACTTC
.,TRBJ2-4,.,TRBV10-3,CAISESGSLAKNIQYF,TGTGCCATCAGTGAGTCCGGGAGCTTAGCCAAAAACATTCAGTACTTC
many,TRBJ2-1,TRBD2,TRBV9,CASSVGDYQHHEQFF,TGTGCCAGCAGCGTGGGGGACTACCAACACCATGAGCAGTTCTTC
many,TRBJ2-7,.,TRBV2,CASKSWLSYEQYF,TGTGCCAGCAAGTCCTGGCTCTCCTACGAGCAGTACTTC
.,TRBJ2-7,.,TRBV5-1,CASRSPGGGAYEQYF,TGCGCCAGCAGATCACCAGGGGGGGGGGCATACGAGCAGTACTTC
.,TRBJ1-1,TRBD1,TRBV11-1,CASSGGDRGSTEAFF,TGTGCCAGCAGCGGGGGGGACAGGGGGAGCACTGAAGCTTTCTTT
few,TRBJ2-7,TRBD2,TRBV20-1,CSARPRGSGSAYEQYF,TGCAGTGCTAGACCACGGGGTAGCGGGAGTGCCTACGAGCAGTACTTC
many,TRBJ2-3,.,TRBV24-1,CATSDLGPGSRDTQYF,TGTGCCACCAGTGATTTGGGGCCGGGGAGTAGAGATACGCAGTATTTT
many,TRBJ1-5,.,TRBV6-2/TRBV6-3,CASTGMGVNPQHF,TGTGCCAGTACGGGGATGGGGGTGAATCCCCAGCATTTT
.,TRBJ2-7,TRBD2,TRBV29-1,CSVWTSGSYEQYF,TGCAGCGTTTGGACTAGCGGGAGCTACGAGCAGTACTTC
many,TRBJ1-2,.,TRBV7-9,CASVPPGGYGYTF,TGTGCCAGTGTCCCCCCCGGGGGCTATGGCTACACCTTC
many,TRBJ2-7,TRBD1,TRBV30,CAWSTGGPYEQYF,TGTGCCTGGAGTACAGGGGGACCGTACGAGCAGTACTTC
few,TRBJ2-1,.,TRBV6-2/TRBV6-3,CASSQPSRQFNEQFF,TGTGCCAGCAGCCAACCTTCTCGACAGTTCAATGAGCAGTTCTTC
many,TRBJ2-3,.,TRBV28,CASSYTGMTDTQYF,TGTGCCAGCAGTTACACAGGGATGACAGATACGCAGTATTTT
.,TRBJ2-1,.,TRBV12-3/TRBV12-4,CASTWEILSYNEQFF,TGTGCCAGCACCTGGGAAATTTTAAGTTACAATGAGCAGTTCTTC
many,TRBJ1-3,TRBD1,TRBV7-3,CASSLPRDRGNTIYF,TGTGCCAGCAGCTTACCTCGGGACAGGGGAAACACCATATATTTT
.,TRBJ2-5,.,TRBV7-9,CASESDQETQYF,TGTGCCAGTGAATCCGATCAAGAGACCCAGTACTTC
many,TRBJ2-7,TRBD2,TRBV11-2,CASRRASSGSGEQYF,TGTGCCAGCAGGCGGGCCTCTAGCGGGAGTGGCGAGCAGTACTTC